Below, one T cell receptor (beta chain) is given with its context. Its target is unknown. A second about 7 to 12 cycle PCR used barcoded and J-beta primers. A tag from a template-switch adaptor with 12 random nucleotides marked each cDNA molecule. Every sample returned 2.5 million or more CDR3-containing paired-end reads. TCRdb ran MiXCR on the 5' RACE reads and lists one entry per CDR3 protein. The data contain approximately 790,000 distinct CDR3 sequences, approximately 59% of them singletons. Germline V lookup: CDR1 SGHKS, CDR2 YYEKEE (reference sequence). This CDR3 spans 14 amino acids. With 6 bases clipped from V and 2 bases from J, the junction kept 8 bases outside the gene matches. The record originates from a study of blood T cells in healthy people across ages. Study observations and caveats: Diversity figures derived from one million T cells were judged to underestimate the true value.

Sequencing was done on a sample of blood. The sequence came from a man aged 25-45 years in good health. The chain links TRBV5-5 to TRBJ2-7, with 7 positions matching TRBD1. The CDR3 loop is CASIRQGQAYEQYF. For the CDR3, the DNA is TGTGCCAGCATCCGTCAAGGACAGGCCTACGAGCAGTACTTC.